Below are 12 T cell receptor beta chains sequenced from a single sample in a study of OX40 agonist ivuxolimab in advanced cancers. The data were produced by immunoSEQ multiplex PCR, yet TCRdb's version contains in-frame clones alone and is incomplete. The sample comprises about 42,000 clones, about 79% of which are singletons, and around 23% rests with the top ten. Specimen: CD4+ or CD8+ T cells sorted from blood, collected in a trial of the OX40 agonist ivuxolimab. These receptors were obtained from an adult with an advanced solid tumor such as melanoma, head and neck, liver or kidney cancer.

CDR3 region: CASSLEFRTYEQYF. CDR3 DNA sequence: TGTGCCAGCAGCTTAGAGTTTAGAACCTACGAGCAGTACTTC. The V call is TRBV7-9, the J call TRBJ2-7, with D unclear. The CDR3 is 14 amino acids. CDR1 SEHNR and CDR2 FQNEAQ come from the germline V gene (reference sequence). Trimming shortened V by 1 base and J by 2 bases, and 9 bases separated the two germline ends.

This clone occurred a few times. The CDR3 sequence is CASSLFPYEQYF. Written as DNA, the CDR3 is TGTGCCAGCAGCTTATTCCCCTACGAGCAGTACTTC. This chain joins TRBV7-9 and TRBJ2-7; no definite D call. Germline V gives CDR1 SEHNR, CDR2 FQNEAQ (reference sequence). This CDR3 is built from 12 residues. Trimming left V 2 bases short and J 2 bases short, with 4 bases between.

The chain has TRBV5-8 and TRBJ1-5; perhaps TRBD1 as D (6 bases). Trimming pared 1 base from V and 6 bases from J, leaving 11 bases between. CDR1 is SGHTS, CDR2 YDEGEE, per germline. This CDR3 comprises 14 residues. The CDR3 here is CASSLRGGGQPQHF. The CDR3, as DNA: TGTGCCAGCAGCTTGCGCGGAGGGGGTCAGCCCCAGCATTTT.

The chain uses TRBV5-6 and TRBJ2-1, with TRBD2 identical over 11 bases. CDR1 and CDR2 (germline): SGHDT, YYEEEE. The CDR3 is 16 residues long. V lost 6 bases and J lost 7; bases outside the gene matches: 12. The CDR3 nucleotides read TGTGCCAGCATCGATCCCCTAGCGGGGGGCACAAATGAGCAGTTCTTC. Translation gives CASIDPLAGGTNEQFF.

The V and J genes are TRBV20-1 and TRBJ2-1; D is unresolved. Germline lookup yields CDR1 DFQATT and CDR2 SNEGSKA (reference sequence). The V and J ends lost 5 bases and 9 bases respectively, with 11 bases between them. This CDR3 spans 11 amino acids. The CDR3 loop reads CSAVSGVEQFF. The CDR3 DNA sequence: TGCAGTGCTGTTTCAGGCGTTGAGCAGTTCTTC.

The chain uses TRBV6-1 and TRBJ1-4; the match to TRBD1 covers 7 bases. This CDR3 is built from 15 residues. After removal of 6 bases from V and 0 bases from J, the junction contained 4 bases not matched to a gene. CDR1 is MNHNS and CDR2 is SASEGT in the germline V gene. The CDR3 region has the DNA TGTGCCAGCAGCAGGGACAGATCAACTAATGAAAAACTGTTTTTT. This gives the protein CASSRDRSTNEKLFF.

The genes are TRBV5-1 and TRBJ2-3, with 7 bases identical to TRBD1. CDR1 is SGHRS and CDR2 is YFSETQ in the germline V gene. The CDR3 spans 14 residues. Trimming at V came to 3 bases and at J to 1 base, leaving 2 bases not matched to a gene. CDR3 region: CASSSQGGTDTQYF. CDR3 bases: TGCGCCAGCAGCTCGCAGGGGGGCACAGATACGCAGTATTTT.

V usage is TRBV4-1 and J usage is TRBJ1-5, with 7 bases that match TRBD1. V lost 0 bases and J lost 6; bases outside the gene matches: 5. There are 15 residues in the CDR3. From germline, CDR1 is MGHRA and CDR2 YSYEKL. CDR3 in amino acids: CASSQETGVGQPQHF. For the CDR3, the DNA is TGCGCCAGCAGCCAAGAAACAGGGGTCGGTCAGCCCCAGCATTTT.

This chain connects TRBV9 to TRBJ2-7; 11 bases fit TRBD1. J was trimmed by 3 bases and V by 0 bases; bases with no gene match: 11. The germline V gene encodes CDR1 SGDLS and CDR2 YYNGEE. There are 18 residues in the CDR3. The CDR3 protein is CASSVVRGQGVAVYEQYF. CDR3 in DNA: TGTGCCAGCAGCGTAGTTCGGGGACAGGGGGTAGCTGTCTACGAGCAGTACTTC.

The V gene is TRBV6-5, the J gene TRBJ2-6, with a possible D match to TRBD2 (7 bases). Trimming took 6 bases from V and 1 from J, leaving 10 bases between them. The CDR3 spans 15 residues. CDR1 and CDR2 from the germline V gene are MNHEY and SVGAGI. The CDR3 spells CASSRGASGANVLTF. The CDR3 DNA sequence: TGTGCCAGCAGCCGGGGGGCTTCTGGGGCCAACGTCCTGACTTTC.

The rearrangement uses TRBV9 and TRBJ2-3, with 8 bases identical to TRBD2. Germline CDR1 and CDR2: SGDLS and YYNGEE. The trim removed 0 bases at V and 1 base at J, leaving 7 bases unmatched. The CDR3 is 17 residues long. The CDR3 sequence: CASSVESSGGRTDTQYF. The CDR3 DNA sequence: TGTGCCAGCAGCGTAGAATCCAGCGGGGGTCGCACAGATACGCAGTATTTT.

The chain employs TRBV9 and TRBJ2-5; D possibly corresponds to TRBD2 (6 bases). This CDR3 comprises 13 residues. Trimming took off 0 bases at V and 4 bases at J, with 7 bases between the two ends. The V gene's germline CDR1 is SGDLS and CDR2 YYNGEE. The CDR3 here is CASSVVGGETQYF. As DNA, the CDR3 is TGTGCCAGCAGCGTAGTGGGGGGAGAGACCCAGTACTTC.